This TCR beta chain originates from a study of T cells after somatic rescue of genetic block. With 1 base removed from V and 6 bases from J, the gap between germline ends came to 12 bases. The CDR3 is made up of 14 amino acids. The germline V gene encodes CDR1 SGHRS and CDR2 YFSETQ. Clones were sequenced by immunoSEQ multiplex PCR, and TCRdb holds only the in-frame ones, with some missing. The sample shows 110,000 or so clones, about 90% of them seen only once. Sequencing was carried out using peripheral blood mononuclear cells (PBMCs). This receptor was identified in a woman aged 18-35 years. The chain uses TRBV5-1 and TRBJ2-3, with D perhaps TRBD1 (6 bases). Here the CDR3 reads CASSLKQGYDTQYF. CDR3 in DNA: TGCGCCAGCAGCTTGAAACAGGGTTACGATACGCAGTATTTT.